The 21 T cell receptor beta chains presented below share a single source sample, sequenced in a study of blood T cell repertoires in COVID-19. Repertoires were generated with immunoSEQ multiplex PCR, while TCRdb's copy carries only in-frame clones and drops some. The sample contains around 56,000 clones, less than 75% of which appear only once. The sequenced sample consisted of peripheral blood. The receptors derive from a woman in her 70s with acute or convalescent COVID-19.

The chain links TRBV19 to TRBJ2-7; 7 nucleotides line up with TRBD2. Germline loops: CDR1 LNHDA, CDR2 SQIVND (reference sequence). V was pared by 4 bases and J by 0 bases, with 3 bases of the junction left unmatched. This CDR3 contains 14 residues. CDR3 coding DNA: TGTGCCAGTAGTACCCGCGGGGGCTCCTACGAGCAGTACTTC. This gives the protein CASSTRGGSYEQYF. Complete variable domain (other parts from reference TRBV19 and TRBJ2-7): DGGITQSPKYLFRKEGQNVTLSCEQNLNHDAMYWYRQDPGQGLRLIYYSQIVNDFQKGDIAEGYSVSREKKESFPLTVTSAQKNPTAFYLCASSTRGGSYEQYFGPGTRLTVT.

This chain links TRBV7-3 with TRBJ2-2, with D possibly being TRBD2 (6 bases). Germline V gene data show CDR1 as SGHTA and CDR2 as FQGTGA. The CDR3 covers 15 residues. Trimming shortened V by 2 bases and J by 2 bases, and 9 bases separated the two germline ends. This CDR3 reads CASSLGGTNTGELFF. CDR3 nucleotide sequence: TGTGCCAGCAGCTTAGGGGGGACTAACACCGGGGAGCTGTTTTTT.

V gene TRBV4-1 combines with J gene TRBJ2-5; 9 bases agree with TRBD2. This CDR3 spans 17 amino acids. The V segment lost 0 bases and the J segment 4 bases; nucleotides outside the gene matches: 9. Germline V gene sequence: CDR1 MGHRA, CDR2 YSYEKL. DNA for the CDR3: TGCGCCAGCAGCCAAGATGAGGCGGGAGGGGATCGAGAGACCCAGTACTTC. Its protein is CASSQDEAGGDRETQYF.

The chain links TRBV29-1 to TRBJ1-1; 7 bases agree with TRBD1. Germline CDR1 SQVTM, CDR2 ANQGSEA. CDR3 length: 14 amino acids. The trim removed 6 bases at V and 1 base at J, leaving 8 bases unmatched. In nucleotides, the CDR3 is TGCAGCGTCAGCCGGGACAGCCCGAACACTGAAGCTTTCTTT. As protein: CSVSRDSPNTEAFF. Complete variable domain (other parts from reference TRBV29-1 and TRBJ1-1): SAVISQKPSRDICQRGTSLTIQCQVDSQVTMMFWYRQQPGQSLTLIATANQGSEATYESGFVIDKFPISRPNLTFSTLTVSNMSPEDSSIYLCSVSRDSPNTEAFFGQGTRLTVV.

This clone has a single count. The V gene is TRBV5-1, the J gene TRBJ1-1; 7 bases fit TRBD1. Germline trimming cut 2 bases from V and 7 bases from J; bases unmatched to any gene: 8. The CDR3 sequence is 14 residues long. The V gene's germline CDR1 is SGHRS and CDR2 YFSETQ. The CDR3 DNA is TGCGCCAGCAGCTTTATGGACAGGCCCTATGAAGCTTTCTTT. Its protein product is CASSFMDRPYEAFF.

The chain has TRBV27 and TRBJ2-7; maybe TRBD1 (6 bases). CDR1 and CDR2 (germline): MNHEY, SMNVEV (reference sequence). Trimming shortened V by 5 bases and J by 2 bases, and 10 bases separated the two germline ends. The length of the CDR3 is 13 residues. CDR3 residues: CASSIPGAYEQYF. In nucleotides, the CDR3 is TGTGCCAGCAGTATTCCAGGGGCCTACGAGCAGTACTTC.

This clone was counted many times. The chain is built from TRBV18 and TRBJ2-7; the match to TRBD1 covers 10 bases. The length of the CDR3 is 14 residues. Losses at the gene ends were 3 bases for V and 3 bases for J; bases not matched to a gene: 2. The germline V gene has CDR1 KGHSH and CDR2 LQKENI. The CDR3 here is CASSPGTGDYEQYV. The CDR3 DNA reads TGTGCCAGCTCACCGGGGACAGGGGACTACGAGCAGTACGTC.

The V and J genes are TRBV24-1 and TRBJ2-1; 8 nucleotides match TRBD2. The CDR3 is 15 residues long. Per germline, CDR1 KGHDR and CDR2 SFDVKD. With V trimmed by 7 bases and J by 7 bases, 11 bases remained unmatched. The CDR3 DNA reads TGTGCCACCAGGGGCGGGGGGACCCCTCGAAATGAGCAGTTCTTC. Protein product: CATRGGGTPRNEQFF.

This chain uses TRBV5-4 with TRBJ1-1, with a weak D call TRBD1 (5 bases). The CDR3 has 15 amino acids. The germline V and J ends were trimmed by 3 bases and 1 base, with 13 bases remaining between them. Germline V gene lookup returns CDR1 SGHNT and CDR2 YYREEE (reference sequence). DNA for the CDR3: TGTGCCAGCAGCTCGGGGGAACGGGGGAACACTGAAGCTTTCTTT. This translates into CASSSGERGNTEAFF.

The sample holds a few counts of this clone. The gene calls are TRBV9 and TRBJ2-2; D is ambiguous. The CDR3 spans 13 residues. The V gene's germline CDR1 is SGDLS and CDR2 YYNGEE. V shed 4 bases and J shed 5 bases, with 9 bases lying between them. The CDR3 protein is CASSPPETGELFF. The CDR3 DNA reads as TGTGCCAGCAGCCCCCCGGAGACCGGGGAGCTGTTTTTT.

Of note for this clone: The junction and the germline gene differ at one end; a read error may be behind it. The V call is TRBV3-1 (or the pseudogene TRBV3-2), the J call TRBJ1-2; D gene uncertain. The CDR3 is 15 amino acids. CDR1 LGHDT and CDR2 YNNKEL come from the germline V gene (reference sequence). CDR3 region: CASSLSGSRHYGYAF. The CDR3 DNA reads TGTGCCAGCAGCCTATCCGGGTCTCGTCACTATGGCTACGCCTTC.

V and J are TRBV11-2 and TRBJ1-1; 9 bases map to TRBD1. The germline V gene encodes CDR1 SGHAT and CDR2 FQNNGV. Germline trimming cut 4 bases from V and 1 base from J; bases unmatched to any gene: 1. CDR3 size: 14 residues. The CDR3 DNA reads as TGTGCCAGCAGCTCGACAGGGGGGAACACTGAAGCTTTCTTT. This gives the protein CASSSTGGNTEAFF. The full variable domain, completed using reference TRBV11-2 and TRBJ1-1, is EAGVAQSPRYKIIEKRQSVAFWCNPISGHATLYWYQQILGQGPKLLIQFQNNGVVDDSQLPKDRFSAERLKGVDSTLKIQPAKLEDSAVYLCASSSTGGNTEAFFGQGTRLTVV.

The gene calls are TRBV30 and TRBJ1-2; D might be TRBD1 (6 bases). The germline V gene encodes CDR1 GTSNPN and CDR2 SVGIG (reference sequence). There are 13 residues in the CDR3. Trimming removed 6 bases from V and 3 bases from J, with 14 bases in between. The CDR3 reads CACPGGGYYGYTF. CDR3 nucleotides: TGTGCCTGCCCGGGGGGGGGCTACTATGGCTACACCTTC.

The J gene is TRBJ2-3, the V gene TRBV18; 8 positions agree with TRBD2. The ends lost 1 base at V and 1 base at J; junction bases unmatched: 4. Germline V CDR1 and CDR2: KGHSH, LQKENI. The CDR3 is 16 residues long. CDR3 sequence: CASSPLLAGRTDTQYF. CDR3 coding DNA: TGTGCCAGCTCACCACTTCTAGCGGGCCGCACAGATACGCAGTATTTT.

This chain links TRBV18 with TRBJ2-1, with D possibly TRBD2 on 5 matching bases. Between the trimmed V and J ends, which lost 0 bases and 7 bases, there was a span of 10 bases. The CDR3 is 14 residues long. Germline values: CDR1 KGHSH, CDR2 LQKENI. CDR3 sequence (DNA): TGTGCCAGCTCACCACCCGGGGTGAGGAATGAGCAGTTCTTC. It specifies CASSPPGVRNEQFF. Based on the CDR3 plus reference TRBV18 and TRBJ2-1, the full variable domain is NAGVMQNPRHLVRRRGQEARLRCSPMKGHSHVYWYRQLPEEGLKFMVYLQKENIIDESGMPKERFSAEFPKEGPSILRIQQVVRGDSAAYFCASSPPGVRNEQFFGPGTRLTVL.

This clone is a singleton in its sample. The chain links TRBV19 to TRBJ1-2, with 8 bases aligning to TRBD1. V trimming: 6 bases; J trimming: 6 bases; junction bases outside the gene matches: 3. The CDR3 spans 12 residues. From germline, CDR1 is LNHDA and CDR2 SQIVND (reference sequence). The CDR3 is CASRQQGDGYTF. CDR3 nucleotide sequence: TGTGCCAGTAGACAACAGGGGGATGGCTACACCTTC.

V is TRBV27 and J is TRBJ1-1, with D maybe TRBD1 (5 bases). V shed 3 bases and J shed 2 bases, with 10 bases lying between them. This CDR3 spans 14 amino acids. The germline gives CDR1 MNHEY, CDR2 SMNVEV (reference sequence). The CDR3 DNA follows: TGTGCCAGCAGTTTCGGGGGGGTCAACACTGAAGCTTTCTTT. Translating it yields CASSFGGVNTEAFF.

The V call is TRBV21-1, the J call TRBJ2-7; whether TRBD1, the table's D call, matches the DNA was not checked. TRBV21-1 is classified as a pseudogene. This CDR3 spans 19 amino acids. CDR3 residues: CASSGRVPGQGSGVYEQYV. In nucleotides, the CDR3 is TGTGCCAGCAGCGGACGAGTCCCGGGACAGGGGAGCGGGGTTTACGAGCAGTACGTC.

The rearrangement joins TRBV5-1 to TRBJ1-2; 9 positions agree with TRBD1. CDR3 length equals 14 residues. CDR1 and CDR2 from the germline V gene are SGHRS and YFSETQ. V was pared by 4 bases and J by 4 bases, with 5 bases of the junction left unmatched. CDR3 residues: CASSQDRGFYGYTF. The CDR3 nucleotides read TGCGCCAGCAGCCAGGACAGGGGATTCTATGGCTACACCTTC.

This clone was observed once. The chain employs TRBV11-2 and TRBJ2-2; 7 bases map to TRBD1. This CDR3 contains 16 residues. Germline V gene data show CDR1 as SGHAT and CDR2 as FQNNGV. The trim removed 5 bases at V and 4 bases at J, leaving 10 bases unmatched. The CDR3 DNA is TGTGCCAGCAGCCCCGAGGGCAGGGGGAGCACCGGGGAGCTGTTTTTT. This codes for CASSPEGRGSTGELFF.

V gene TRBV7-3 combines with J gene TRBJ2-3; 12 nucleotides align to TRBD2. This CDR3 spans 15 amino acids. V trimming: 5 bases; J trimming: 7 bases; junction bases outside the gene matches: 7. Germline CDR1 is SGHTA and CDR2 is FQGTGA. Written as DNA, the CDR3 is TGTGCCAGCAGCGAAGGACTAGCGGGGAGGAATACGCAGTATTTT. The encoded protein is CASSEGLAGRNTQYF.